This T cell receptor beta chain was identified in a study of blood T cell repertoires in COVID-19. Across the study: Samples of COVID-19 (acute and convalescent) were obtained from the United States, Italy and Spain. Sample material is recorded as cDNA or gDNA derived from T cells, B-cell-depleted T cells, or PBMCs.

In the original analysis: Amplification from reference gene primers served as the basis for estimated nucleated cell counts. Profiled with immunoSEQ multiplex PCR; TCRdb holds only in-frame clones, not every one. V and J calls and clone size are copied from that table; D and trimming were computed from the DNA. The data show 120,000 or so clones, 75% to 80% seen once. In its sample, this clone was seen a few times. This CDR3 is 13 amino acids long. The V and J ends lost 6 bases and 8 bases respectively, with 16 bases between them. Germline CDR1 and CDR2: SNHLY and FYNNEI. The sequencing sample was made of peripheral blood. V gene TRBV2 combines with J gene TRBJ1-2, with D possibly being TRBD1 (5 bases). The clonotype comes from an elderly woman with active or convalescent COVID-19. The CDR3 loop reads CASSRQPRRGYTF. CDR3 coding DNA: TGTGCCAGCAGCCGACAGCCCCGTCGCGGCTACACCTTC.